One and the same sample provided the 18 T cell receptor beta chains below, sequenced in a study of blood T cell repertoires in COVID-19. Here immunoSEQ multiplex PCR was the method, and the copy in TCRdb shows in-frame clones only, minus some. The table records under 500,000 clones, 85% to 90% of them present only once. Sequencing was performed on PBMCs or T cells enriched from blood (not recorded which). The receptors stem from a man aged 25-45 years who had recovered from COVID-19.

The chain recombines TRBV5-5 with TRBJ1-4; no clear D. The CDR3 runs to 14 residues. Between the trimmed V and J ends, which lost 4 bases and 5 bases, there was a span of 12 bases. From germline, CDR1 is SGHKS and CDR2 YYEKEE (reference sequence). The CDR3 protein is CASSEVVGNEKLFF. In DNA, the CDR3 is TGTGCCAGCAGCGAGGTTGTTGGGAATGAAAAACTGTTTTTT.

This chain links TRBV24-1 with TRBJ1-1; 11 positions agree with TRBD1. The V gene end was trimmed by 7 bases and the J gene end by 4 bases; junction bases not matched to a gene: 1. The CDR3 contains 13 residues. Per germline, CDR1 KGHDR and CDR2 SFDVKD. The CDR3 spells CATRGQGGTEAFF. The CDR3 nucleotides read TGTGCCACCAGGGGACAGGGGGGCACTGAAGCTTTCTTT.

V usage is TRBV27 and J usage is TRBJ1-1, with D possibly being TRBD1 (5 bases). Germline V gene sequence: CDR1 MNHEY, CDR2 SMNVEV (reference sequence). The CDR3 is 16 amino acids. Trimming pared 5 bases from V and 0 bases from J, leaving 16 bases between. The CDR3 sequence: CASSPPARGVNTEAFF. For the CDR3, the DNA is TGTGCCAGCAGTCCCCCGGCCCGGGGGGTGAACACTGAAGCTTTCTTT.

The chain links TRBV4-1 to TRBJ1-1; TRBD1 matches 7 bases. The ends lost 4 bases at V and 0 bases at J; junction bases unmatched: 2. Germline CDR1 MGHRA, CDR2 YSYEKL. This CDR3 contains 14 residues. CDR3 nucleotides: TGCGCCAGCAGCCCGGGGACAGTGAACACTGAAGCTTTCTTT. Translating gives CASSPGTVNTEAFF.

The chain is built from TRBV19 and TRBJ2-3, with 11 bases that match TRBD2. V shed 4 bases, J shed 5 bases, and the junction held 8 bases outside the gene matches. The CDR3 has 16 residues. Germline V gene data show CDR1 as LNHDA and CDR2 as SQIVND (reference sequence). CDR3 protein: CASSSPTSGSRDTQYF. CDR3 DNA: TGTGCCAGTAGTAGCCCCACTAGCGGGAGTAGAGATACGCAGTATTTT. Drawing the rest from reference TRBV19 and TRBJ2-3, the complete variable domain is DGGITQSPKYLFRKEGQNVTLSCEQNLNHDAMYWYRQDPGQGLRLIYYSQIVNDFQKGDIAEGYSVSREKKESFPLTVTSAQKNPTAFYLCASSSPTSGSRDTQYFGPGTRLTVL.

Turning to this clone: This specimen includes other DNA sequences encoding the same CDR3. The chain links TRBV2 to TRBJ2-1; maybe TRBD2 (6 bases). The V end was cut by 8 bases, the J end by 4 bases, with 6 bases between. CDR1 is SNHLY and CDR2 is FYNNEI in the germline V gene. The CDR3 has 11 amino acids. The CDR3 DNA sequence: TGTGCCAGCGGGGGGTACAATGAGCAGTTCTTC. This codes for CASGGYNEQFF.

The chain uses TRBV5-6 and TRBJ1-2; D remains ambiguous. Germline V gene data show CDR1 as SGHDT and CDR2 as YYEEEE. Trimming removed 2 bases from V and 4 bases from J, with 12 bases in between. CDR3 length: 14 amino acids. In nucleotides, the CDR3 is TGTGCCAGCAGCTTAAGAGGGTCCGGCTATGGCTACACCTTC. Amino acids: CASSLRGSGYGYTF. The variable domain in full, with the rest retrieved from reference TRBV5-6 and TRBJ1-2, is DAGVTQSPTHLIKTRGQQVTLRCSPKSGHDTVSWYQQALGQGPQFIFQYYEEEERQRGNFPDRFSGHQFPNYSSELNVNALLLGDSALYLCASSLRGSGYGYTFGSGTRLTVV.

This chain joins TRBV30 and TRBJ1-5; 7 bases align to TRBD1. Germline V gene sequence: CDR1 GTSNPN, CDR2 SVGIG (reference sequence). The CDR3 spans 15 residues. Losses at the gene ends were 2 bases for V and 1 base for J; bases not matched to a gene: 5. CDR3 loop: CAWSHTGASNQPQHF. The CDR3 DNA reads as TGTGCCTGGAGTCATACAGGGGCCAGCAATCAGCCCCAGCATTTT.

This sequence joins TRBV4-1 and TRBJ1-5; no firm D call. CDR3 length: 14 amino acids. Germline CDR1 MGHRA, CDR2 YSYEKL. V dropped 4 bases and J dropped 0 bases, with 7 bases sitting between them. CDR3 nucleotide sequence: TGCGCCAGCAGCCTCGGGAGTAGCAATCAGCCCCAGCATTTT. Protein sequence: CASSLGSSNQPQHF.

The V gene is TRBV28, the J gene TRBJ2-7; D might be TRBD2 (5 bases). The CDR3 sequence is 11 residues long. V lost 8 bases to trimming and J lost 4 bases, with 9 bases between them. Germline values: CDR1 MDHEN, CDR2 SYDVKM. Here the CDR3 reads CASQTSYEQYF. CDR3 in DNA: TGTGCCAGCCAAACTAGTTACGAGCAGTACTTC.

The genes are TRBV9 and TRBJ2-1; 13 bases align to TRBD2. V shed 2 bases and J 10 bases; nucleotides not matched to a gene: 6. The CDR3 sequence is 15 residues long. CDR1 and CDR2 from the germline V gene are SGDLS and YYNGEE. CDR3 region: CASSVGTSGTEEQFF. DNA of the CDR3: TGTGCCAGCAGCGTTGGGACTAGCGGGACGGAGGAGCAGTTCTTC.

The chain links TRBV5-4 to TRBJ1-2; a weak D match, TRBD1 (5 bases). The V end lost 4 bases, the J end lost 9 bases, and 10 bases lay between the germline ends. This CDR3 contains 11 residues. From germline, CDR1 is SGHNT and CDR2 YYREEE (reference sequence). CDR3 loop: CASSVGVSYTF. CDR3 bases: TGTGCCAGCAGCGTAGGGGTTAGCTACACCTTC.

The V call is TRBV6-5, the J call TRBJ2-3; 10 nucleotides agree with TRBD2. CDR1 is MNHEY and CDR2 is SVGAGI in the germline V gene. This CDR3 is 15 amino acids long. The junction had 4 bases not matched to a gene; V was cut back by 4 bases and J by 3 bases. CDR3 region: CASSSSGRKTDTQYF. CDR3 nucleotides: TGTGCCAGCAGTTCTAGCGGGAGAAAGACAGATACGCAGTATTTT.

J is TRBJ2-5 and V is TRBV2; D is uncertain. Germline-derived CDR1 and CDR2 are SNHLY and FYNNEI. The CDR3 is 12 amino acids. V dropped 6 bases and J dropped 2 bases, with 7 bases sitting between them. The CDR3 bases are TGTGCCAGCAGCGTTCAGCAAGAGACCCAGTACTTC. Encoded protein: CASSVQQETQYF. Full variable domain (missing parts from reference TRBV2 and TRBJ2-5): EPEVTQTPSHQVTQMGQEVILRCVPISNHLYFYWYRQILGQKVEFLVSFYNNEISEKSEIFDDQFSVERPDGSNFTLKIRSTKLEDSAMYFCASSVQQETQYFGPGTRLLVL.

The chain joins TRBV3-1 (or the pseudogene TRBV3-2) to TRBJ2-7, with 7 bases identical to TRBD2. This CDR3 is 16 amino acids long. The germline V gene encodes CDR1 LGHDT and CDR2 YNNKEL (reference sequence). The trim removed 0 bases at V and 3 bases at J, leaving 8 bases unmatched. CDR3: CASSQEMTSRYYEQYF. CDR3 nucleotide sequence: TGTGCCAGCAGCCAAGAAATGACTAGCAGATACTACGAGCAGTACTTC.

The gene calls are TRBV30 and TRBJ2-5; 9 positions agree with TRBD2. The CDR3 is made up of 13 amino acids. Looked up from germline, CDR1 is GTSNPN and CDR2 is SVGIG (reference sequence). The ends lost 2 bases at V and 3 bases at J; junction bases unmatched: 1. CDR3: CAWSRLAEETQYF. CDR3 nucleotide sequence: TGTGCCTGGAGTAGACTAGCGGAAGAGACCCAGTACTTC.

The chain carries TRBV19 and TRBJ2-1; 10 bases are shared with TRBD2. V shed 10 bases and J 3 bases; nucleotides not matched to a gene: 9. The CDR3 is 15 residues long. Germline V gives CDR1 LNHDA, CDR2 SQIVND (reference sequence). The CDR3 reads CATTSLAGDYNEQFF. The CDR3, as DNA: TGTGCCACGACGTCGCTAGCGGGGGACTACAATGAGCAGTTCTTC.

CDR3 in DNA: TGTGCCTGGAGTTCCGGGACAGGCTTTTCCGAGCAGTACTTC. Amino acid sequence: CAWSSGTGFSEQYF. The J gene is TRBJ2-7, the V gene TRBV30; TRBD1 aligns across 8 bases. V trimming: 2 bases; J trimming: 6 bases; junction bases outside the gene matches: 9. CDR1 and CDR2 (germline): GTSNPN, SVGIG (reference sequence). The CDR3 is 14 amino acids.